The T cell receptor (beta chain) under discussion was sequenced for a study of blood T cell repertoires in COVID-19. Looking at the study overall: T cells, B-cell-depleted T cells, or PBMCs provided the cDNA or gDNA that served as material.

Trimming removed 6 bases from V and 4 bases from J; junction bases left unmatched: 6. The CDR3 runs to 14 residues. CDR1 MNHEY and CDR2 SVGAGI come from the germline V gene. Allocation to cohorts depended on clinical history reported by the participants. TCRdb's copy holds only in-frame clones and misses some; the assay was immunoSEQ multiplex PCR. There are hundreds of thousands of clones in the sample; roughly 80% occur only once, and 4.8% lies in the top ten. This receptor was taken from a woman between 45 and 65 years old who had been exposed to COVID-19. Material for sequencing was PBMCs or T cells enriched from blood (not recorded which). The gene calls are TRBV6-5 and TRBJ1-5; 7 bases are a match to TRBD1. CDR3 sequence (DNA): TGTGCCAGCAGGGGGGACAGCCGTAATCAGCCCCAGCATTTT. This codes for CASRGDSRNQPQHF.